The T cell receptor (beta chain) under discussion was sequenced for a study of response to subunit inactivated influenza vaccine. TCRdb fed the RT-PCR reads into MiXCR, producing one record per CDR3 protein. The repertoire has about 570,000 distinct CDR3 sequences, around 10% of them found once; the top ten carry 8% to 13%. Trimming took 3 bases from V and 1 from J; bases not matched to a gene: 9. Germline loops: CDR1 DFQATT, CDR2 SNEGSKA (reference sequence). CDR3 length equals 16 residues. The same data also contributed to another study, on T cells expressing NK-cell markers. Turning to that study: UMI-tagged 5'RACE template switching yielded the TCR beta cDNA. Sequencing of TCR beta repertoires drew on sorted CD3+CD56+NKG2C+, CD3+CD56+NKG2C- and CD3+CD56-NKG2C+ T cells. Four donors likewise had their CD3+CD56-NKG2C+ fraction led by these clonotypes.

The sequencing here drew on PBMCs from blood, taken on the day of vaccination. The TCR sequence derives from a man between 50 and 59 years old who received an inactivated influenza vaccine. The chain joins TRBV20-1 to TRBJ2-3; 8 nucleotides match TRBD2. The CDR3 reads CSASPLGGVGTDTQYF. Written as DNA, the CDR3 is TGCAGTGCTAGCCCCCTCGGGGGGGTTGGCACAGATACGCAGTATTTT.